The 25 T cell receptor beta chains below all came from one sample that was sequenced in a study of blood T cell repertoires in COVID-19. Using immunoSEQ multiplex PCR, the repertoire was profiled, and TCRdb retains in-frame clones only, with some absent. This table has just over 200,000 clones, over 60% appearing once. The sequencing sample was made of peripheral blood. The receptors here all came from an older woman with acute or convalescent COVID-19.

The gene calls are TRBV4-1 and TRBJ2-7; D remains unclear. V shed 1 base and J shed 4 bases, with 14 bases lying between them. Germline CDR1 is MGHRA and CDR2 is YSYEKL. The length of the CDR3 is 15 residues. The CDR3: CASSQAPTDIYEQYF. CDR3 bases: TGCGCCAGCAGCCAAGCCCCGACTGATATATACGAGCAGTACTTC.

The genes are TRBV5-4 and TRBJ2-1; D ambiguous. CDR3 length: 13 residues. In germline, CDR1 is SGHNT, CDR2 YYREEE (reference sequence). V was clipped by 3 bases and J by 5 bases, with 9 bases between them. In DNA, the CDR3 is TGTGCCAGCAGCTCCCCTAGGAACAATGAGCAGTTCTTC. Its translation: CASSSPRNNEQFF.

The V and J genes are TRBV5-1 and TRBJ2-1; D may be TRBD2 (5 bases). CDR3 length: 12 residues. V gave up 4 bases and J gave up 8 bases, with 10 bases separating them. Germline V CDR1 and CDR2: SGHRS, YFSETQ. CDR3 residues: CASSQLGDEQFF. CDR3 bases: TGCGCCAGCAGCCAACTAGGCGATGAGCAGTTCTTC.

J is TRBJ1-4 and V is TRBV28, with TRBD1 identical over 11 bases. Germline lookup yields CDR1 MDHEN and CDR2 SYDVKM. Losses at the gene ends were 3 bases for V and 7 bases for J; bases not matched to a gene: 4. This CDR3 is 15 amino acids long. The chain's CDR3 is CASSFPGTGGEKLFF. The CDR3 DNA is TGTGCCAGCAGTTTTCCCGGGACAGGGGGTGAAAAACTGTTTTTT.

This clone was counted between two and nine times. The V and J genes are TRBV11-2 and TRBJ1-3; D gene unclear. Germline V gene data show CDR1 as SGHAT and CDR2 as FQNNGV. This CDR3 contains 15 residues. V lost 3 bases to trimming and J lost 0 bases, with 9 bases between them. CDR3 residues: CASSFAGSSGNTIYF. The DNA for the CDR3 is TGTGCCAGCAGCTTTGCCGGGAGCTCTGGAAACACCATATATTTT. Looking up the rest from reference TRBV11-2 and TRBJ1-3 gives the full variable domain: EAGVAQSPRYKIIEKRQSVAFWCNPISGHATLYWYQQILGQGPKLLIQFQNNGVVDDSQLPKDRFSAERLKGVDSTLKIQPAKLEDSAVYLCASSFAGSSGNTIYFGEGSWLTVV.

This clone was seen once. The J gene is TRBJ2-2, the V gene TRBV3-1 (or the pseudogene TRBV3-2), with D possibly TRBD2 on 5 matching bases. The ends were cut back, 5 bases at V and 3 bases at J, with 13 bases in the middle. The CDR3 consists of 15 residues. CDR1 and CDR2 from the germline V gene are LGHDT and YNNKEL (reference sequence). In DNA form, the CDR3 reads TGTGCCAGCAGCTTCGCGACTAAGTACACCGGGGAGCTGTTTTTT. As protein: CASSFATKYTGELFF.

The chain has TRBV15 and TRBJ2-1; weak D call: TRBD2 (5 bases). The ends were cut back, 0 bases at V and 7 bases at J, with 19 bases in the middle. CDR1 and CDR2 from the germline V gene are LNHNV and YYDKDF (reference sequence). CDR3 length: 17 residues. CDR3: CATSRDVSRWTGNEQFF. CDR3 nucleotide sequence: TGTGCCACCAGCAGAGATGTTTCCAGGTGGACGGGGAATGAGCAGTTCTTC.

This clone has only a few counts. V and J are TRBV19 and TRBJ1-5, with TRBD1 identical over 9 bases. The trim removed 3 bases at V and 1 base at J, leaving 1 base unmatched. The germline gives CDR1 LNHDA, CDR2 SQIVND (reference sequence). This CDR3 has 15 residues. CDR3 amino acids: CASSIGTGSNQPQHF. The CDR3, as DNA: TGTGCCAGTAGTATCGGGACAGGGAGCAATCAGCCCCAGCATTTT.

The chain combines TRBV19 with TRBJ2-7; 8 bases fit TRBD1. Per germline, CDR1 LNHDA and CDR2 SQIVND (reference sequence). The CDR3 consists of 14 residues. Trimming removed 3 bases from V and 5 bases from J; junction bases left unmatched: 6. CDR3 in DNA: TGTGCCAGTAGTATCACCGGGACAGGCGACGAGCAGTACTTC. Its protein product is CASSITGTGDEQYF.

The chain is built from TRBV7-2 and TRBJ2-3; D unresolved. The germline V and J ends were trimmed by 5 bases and 7 bases, with 10 bases remaining between them. CDR1 is SGHTA, CDR2 FQGNSA, per germline. The CDR3 runs 12 residues. CDR3 bases: TGTGCCAGCAGCCCTACAGAAAATACGCAGTATTTT. It yields the protein CASSPTENTQYF. The full variable domain, completed using reference TRBV7-2 and TRBJ2-3, is GAGVSQSPSNKVTEKGKDVELRCDPISGHTALYWYRQSLGQGLEFLIYFQGNSAPDKSGLPSDRFSAERTGGSVSTLTIQRTQQEDSAVYLCASSPTENTQYFGPGTRLTVL.

This chain uses TRBV28 with TRBJ2-1; D might be TRBD2 (8 bases). Germline V lookup: CDR1 MDHEN, CDR2 SYDVKM. CDR3 length: 17 residues. V was pared by 3 bases and J by 6 bases, with 21 bases between. The CDR3 here is CASSFWSGGTSSNEQFF. In DNA, the CDR3 is TGTGCCAGCAGTTTTTGGTCAGGGGGGACTAGTAGCAATGAGCAGTTCTTC.

This clone was observed a handful of times. This rearrangement joins TRBV11-2 to TRBJ1-1, with TRBD1 matching 8 bases. The CDR3 is 15 residues long. Losses at the gene ends were 3 bases for V and 1 base for J; bases not matched to a gene: 4. Germline loops: CDR1 SGHAT, CDR2 FQNNGV. CDR3 nucleotides: TGTGCCAGCAGCTTTCTGACAGGGGAGAACACTGAAGCTTTCTTT. It yields the protein CASSFLTGENTEAFF.

This rearrangement joins TRBV10-1 to TRBJ2-1; 14 nucleotides agree with TRBD2. This CDR3 is built from 15 residues. Germline values: CDR1 WNHNN, CDR2 SYGVQD (reference sequence). With V trimmed by 6 bases and J by 7 bases, 5 bases remained unmatched. The CDR3 protein is CASSTGLAGVNEQFF. In DNA, the CDR3 is TGCGCCAGCAGCACGGGACTAGCGGGAGTTAATGAGCAGTTCTTC.

The chain has TRBV11-2 and TRBJ2-1, with 8 bases that match TRBD1. The CDR3 spans 15 residues. V lost 1 base to trimming and J lost 6 bases; unmatched junction nucleotides: 5. Germline values: CDR1 SGHAT, CDR2 FQNNGV. The CDR3 loop is CASSLGTGGSNEQFF. The CDR3 DNA sequence: TGTGCCAGCAGCTTAGGTACAGGGGGAAGCAATGAGCAGTTCTTC.

V and J are TRBV25-1 and TRBJ1-6, with unresolved D. CDR3 length: 12 residues. V dropped 6 bases and J dropped 6 bases, with 6 bases sitting between them. Looked up from germline, CDR1 is MGHDK and CDR2 is SYGVNS. CDR3 nucleotide sequence: TGTGCCAGCAGCAACAGTAATTCACCCCTCCACTTT. It is translated as CASSNSNSPLHF.

The chain uses TRBV7-9 and TRBJ1-5; D gene ambiguous. V gave up 1 base and J gave up 0 bases, with 7 bases separating them. The CDR3 covers 15 residues. Germline V gene sequence: CDR1 SEHNR, CDR2 FQNEAQ (reference sequence). CDR3 DNA: TGTGCCAGCAGCTTAGGACTGAATAGCAATCAGCCCCAGCATTTT. Protein sequence: CASSLGLNSNQPQHF.

The gene calls are TRBV28 and TRBJ2-6; D possibly corresponds to TRBD1 (5 bases). Germline CDR1 and CDR2: MDHEN and SYDVKM. CDR3 size: 16 residues. V lost 6 bases to trimming and J lost 0 bases, with 12 bases between them. The DNA for the CDR3 is TGTGCCAGCAGATCGACAGTGAGCTCTGGGGCCAACGTCCTGACTTTC. It codes for CASRSTVSSGANVLTF.

The chain's CDR3 is CASSLQGVGTEAFF. CDR3 nucleotides: TGTGCCAGCAGCTTACAGGGCGTTGGCACTGAAGCTTTCTTT. This sequence joins TRBV7-2 and TRBJ1-1; tentative D call: TRBD1 (5 bases). The germline V and J ends were trimmed by 2 bases and 4 bases, with 11 bases remaining between them. Germline values: CDR1 SGHTA, CDR2 FQGNSA. The CDR3 length is 14 residues.

The chain carries TRBV27 and TRBJ1-4; D perhaps matches TRBD1 (5 bases). Germline V gene lookup returns CDR1 MNHEY and CDR2 SMNVEV (reference sequence). This CDR3 is built from 13 residues. V was shortened by 5 bases and J by 8 bases, with 12 bases between the two germline ends. This CDR3 is CASSSRVSEKLFF. The CDR3 DNA sequence: TGTGCCAGCAGTAGCAGGGTTAGCGAAAAACTGTTTTTT. Filled out from reference TRBV27 and TRBJ1-4, the complete variable domain reads EAQVTQNPRYLITVTGKKLTVTCSQNMNHEYMSWYRQDPGLGLRQIYYSMNVEVTDKGDVPEGYKVSRKEKRNFPLILESPSPNQTSLYFCASSSRVSEKLFFGSGTQLSVL.

CDR3 residues: CASSILGQEYNEQFF. In DNA, the CDR3 is TGTGCCAGCAGTATCCTCGGACAGGAGTACAATGAGCAGTTCTTC. This sequence joins TRBV28 and TRBJ2-1; TRBD1 matches 7 bases. The V gene's germline CDR1 is MDHEN and CDR2 SYDVKM. After removal of 5 bases from V and 4 bases from J, the junction contained 8 bases not matched to a gene. The CDR3 is 15 residues long.

The chain recombines TRBV6-5 with TRBJ1-2; D is possibly TRBD1 (5 bases). Germline V gene sequence: CDR1 MNHEY, CDR2 SVGAGI. The V and J ends lost 6 bases and 3 bases respectively, with 11 bases between them. The CDR3 is 13 residues long. CDR3 sequence reads: CASSQGFDYGYTF. The CDR3 DNA is TGTGCCAGCAGCCAGGGTTTTGACTATGGCTACACCTTC.

The rearrangement uses TRBV28 and TRBJ2-7, with a possible D match to TRBD1 (6 bases). V was trimmed by 5 bases and J by 5 bases, leaving 10 bases between them. The germline CDR1 and CDR2 sequences are MDHEN and SYDVKM. This CDR3 spans 12 amino acids. CDR3 nucleotide sequence: TGTGCCAGCAGTCTACAGGGTCACGAGCAGTACTTC. Its translation: CASSLQGHEQYF.

The chain joins TRBV19 to TRBJ1-4; 8 positions agree with TRBD1. Per the germline V gene, CDR1 is LNHDA and CDR2 is SQIVND (reference sequence). This CDR3 contains 15 residues. J was trimmed by 6 bases and V by 8 bases; bases with no gene match: 11. The CDR3 sequence is CASQGAGATHEKLFF. The CDR3, as DNA: TGTGCCAGTCAGGGGGCAGGGGCGACGCATGAAAAACTGTTTTTT.

J is TRBJ2-3 and V is TRBV5-1; 9 bases are a match to TRBD2. From germline, CDR1 is SGHRS and CDR2 YFSETQ. The trim removed 3 bases at V and 2 bases at J, leaving 4 bases unmatched. The CDR3 is 15 residues long. This chain's CDR3 is CASSSTSGITDTQYF. CDR3 bases: TGCGCCAGCAGCTCGACTAGCGGCATCACAGATACGCAGTATTTT.

The J gene is TRBJ2-7, the V gene TRBV28; 10 nucleotides agree with TRBD2. The CDR3 is 16 amino acids. Germline V gene data show CDR1 as MDHEN and CDR2 as SYDVKM. The V segment lost 9 bases and the J segment 4 bases; nucleotides outside the gene matches: 15. The CDR3 region has the DNA TGTGCCAGTCTTGAAATGGGTTTAGCGGGAGGTTACGAGCAGTACTTC. This gives the protein CASLEMGLAGGYEQYF.